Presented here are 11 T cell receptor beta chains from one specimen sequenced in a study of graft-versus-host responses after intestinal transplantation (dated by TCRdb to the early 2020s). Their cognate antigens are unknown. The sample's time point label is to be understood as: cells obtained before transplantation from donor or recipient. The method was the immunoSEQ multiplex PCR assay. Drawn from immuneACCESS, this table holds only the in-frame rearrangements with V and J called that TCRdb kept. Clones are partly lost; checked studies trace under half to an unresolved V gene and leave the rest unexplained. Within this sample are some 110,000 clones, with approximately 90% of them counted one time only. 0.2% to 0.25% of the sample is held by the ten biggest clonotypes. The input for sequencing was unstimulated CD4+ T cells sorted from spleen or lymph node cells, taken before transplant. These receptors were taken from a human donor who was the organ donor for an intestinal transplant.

CDR3 in amino acids: CAWRFGQTYEQYF. CDR3 bases: TGTGCCTGGAGATTTGGACAGACCTACGAGCAGTACTTC. The chain links TRBV30 to TRBJ2-7; possibly TRBD1 for D (6 bases). From germline, CDR1 is GTSNPN and CDR2 SVGIG (reference sequence). CDR3 length: 13 amino acids. Trimming pared 3 bases from V and 2 bases from J, leaving 11 bases between.

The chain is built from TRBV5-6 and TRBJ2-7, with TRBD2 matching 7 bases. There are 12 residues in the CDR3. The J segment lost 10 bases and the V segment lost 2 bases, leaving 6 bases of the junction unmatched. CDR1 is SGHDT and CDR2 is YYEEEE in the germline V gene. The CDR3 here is CASSFLGGSQYF. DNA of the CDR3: TGTGCCAGCAGCTTTCTGGGGGGGTCCCAGTACTTC.

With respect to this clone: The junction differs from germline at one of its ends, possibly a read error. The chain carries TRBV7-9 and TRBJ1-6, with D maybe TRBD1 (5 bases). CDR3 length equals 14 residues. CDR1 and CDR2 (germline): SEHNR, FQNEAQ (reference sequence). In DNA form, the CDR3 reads TGTGCCAGCAGCTTAGCGGGGTCCGGGGCGCGTCAGATCTTT. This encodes CASSLAGSGARQIF.

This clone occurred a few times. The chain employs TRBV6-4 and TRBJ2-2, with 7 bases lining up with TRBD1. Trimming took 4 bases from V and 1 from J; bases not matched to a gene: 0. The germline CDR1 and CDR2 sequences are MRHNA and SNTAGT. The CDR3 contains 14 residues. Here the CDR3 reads CASSGQGNTGELFF. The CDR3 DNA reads TGTGCCAGCAGTGGACAGGGGAACACCGGGGAGCTGTTTTTT.

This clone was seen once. The CDR3: CASRWTGWERETQYF. The CDR3, as DNA: TGTGCCAGCAGATGGACAGGGTGGGAACGGGAGACCCAGTACTTC. The V call is TRBV2, the J call TRBJ2-5; TRBD1 aligns across 8 bases. Germline V gives CDR1 SNHLY, CDR2 FYNNEI. The CDR3 consists of 15 residues. Trimming took 6 bases from V and 5 from J; bases not matched to a gene: 11. Supplemented by reference TRBV2 and TRBJ2-5, the full variable domain reads EPEVTQTPSHQVTQMGQEVILRCVPISNHLYFYWYRQILGQKVEFLVSFYNNEISEKSEIFDDQFSVERPDGSNFTLKIRSTKLEDSAMYFCASRWTGWERETQYFGPGTRLLVL.

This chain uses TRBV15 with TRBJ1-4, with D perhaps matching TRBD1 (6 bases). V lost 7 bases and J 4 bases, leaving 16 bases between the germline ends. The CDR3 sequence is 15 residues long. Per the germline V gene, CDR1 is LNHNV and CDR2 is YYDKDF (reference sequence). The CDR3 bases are TGTGCCACCACGACGCACAGGGTCTTTAATGAAAAACTGTTTTTT. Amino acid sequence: CATTTHRVFNEKLFF.

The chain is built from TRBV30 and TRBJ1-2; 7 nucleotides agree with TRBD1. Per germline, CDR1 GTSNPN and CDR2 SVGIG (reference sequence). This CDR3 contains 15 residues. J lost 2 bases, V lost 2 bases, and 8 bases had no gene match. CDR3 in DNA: TGTGCCTGGAGTCGGCCTGGGACAGTAAACTATGGCTACACCTTC. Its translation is CAWSRPGTVNYGYTF.

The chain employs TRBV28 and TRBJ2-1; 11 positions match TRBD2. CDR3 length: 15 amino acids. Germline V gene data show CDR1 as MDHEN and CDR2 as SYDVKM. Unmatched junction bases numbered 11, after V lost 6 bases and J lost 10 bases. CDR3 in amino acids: CASRLAGGNSLEQFF. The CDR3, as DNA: TGTGCCAGCAGGCTAGCGGGAGGTAATTCGCTGGAGCAGTTCTTC. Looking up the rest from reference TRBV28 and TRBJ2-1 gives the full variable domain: DVKVTQSSRYLVKRTGEKVFLECVQDMDHENMFWYRQDPGLGLRLIYFSYDVKMKEKGDIPEGYSVSREKKERFSLILESASTNQTSMYLCASRLAGGNSLEQFFGPGTRLTVL.

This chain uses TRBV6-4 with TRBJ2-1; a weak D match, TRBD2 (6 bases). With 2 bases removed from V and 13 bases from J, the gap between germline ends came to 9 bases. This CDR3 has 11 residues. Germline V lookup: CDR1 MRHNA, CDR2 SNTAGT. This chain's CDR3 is CASSDEEGQFF. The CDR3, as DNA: TGTGCCAGCAGTGACGAGGAGGGACAGTTCTTC.

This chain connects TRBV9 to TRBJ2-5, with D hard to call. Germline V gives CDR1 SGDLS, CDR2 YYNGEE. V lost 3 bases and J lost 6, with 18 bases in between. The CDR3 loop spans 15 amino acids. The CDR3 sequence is CASSAEVDSLKTQYF. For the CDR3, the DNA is TGTGCCAGCAGCGCCGAGGTCGATTCGCTAAAGACCCAGTACTTC.

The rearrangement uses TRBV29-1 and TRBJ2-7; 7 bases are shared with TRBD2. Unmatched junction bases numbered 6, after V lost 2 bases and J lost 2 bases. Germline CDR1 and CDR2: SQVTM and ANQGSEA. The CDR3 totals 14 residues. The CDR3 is CSVETSSGAYEQYF. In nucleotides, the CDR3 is TGCAGCGTTGAAACGTCTAGCGGAGCCTACGAGCAGTACTTC.